This TCR beta chain was found in a study of blood T cell repertoires in COVID-19. Study-wide background: The samples span acute and convalescent COVID-19 from the United States, Italy and Spain. The cDNA or gDNA used as material had been derived from T cells, B-cell-depleted T cells, or PBMCs.

Trimming removed 6 bases from V and 4 bases from J, with 3 bases in between. CDR1 SEHNR and CDR2 FQNEAQ come from the germline V gene (reference sequence). There are 11 residues in the CDR3. The authors' processing: Reference gene primer amplification yielded estimated nucleated cell counts. Method: immunoSEQ multiplex PCR; TCRdb's copy keeps in-frame clones and lacks some. The V and J calls and clone size come from that table; D and trimming were worked out from the DNA. This table has about 140,000 clones, 79% appearing once. This sequence originates from a man in his 60s with acute or convalescent COVID-19. The rearrangement uses TRBV7-9 and TRBJ1-4; no clear D. The sequencing input was peripheral blood. The CDR3 DNA sequence: TGTGCCAGCAGTCGTAATGAAAAACTGTTTTTT. Translation: CASSRNEKLFF.